These 15 T cell receptor beta chains share one sample of origin, sequenced in a study of regulatory T cells in long-lasting Graves disease. Combining iRepertoire HTBI primers with Arm-PCR of CDR3 regions, the authors built TCR beta libraries. One entry per CDR3 protein, called by TCRdb with MiXCR from the multiplex PCR reads. The sample lists about 310,000 distinct CDR3 sequences, around a fifth occurring once. Time point reported: persistent/refractory GD, antithyroid drugs over 5 years with positive TRAb. Extracted PBMC RNA gave rise to the TCR library. The material was peripheral blood mononuclear cells (PBMCs), obtained when the disease was refractory, from a patient treated with antithyroid drugs. The source is a female donor with Graves disease.

The chain has TRBV6-1 and TRBJ2-1, with D possibly matching TRBD1 (6 bases). Trimming removed 0 bases from V and 2 bases from J, with 11 bases in between. The CDR3 has 16 amino acids. The germline gives CDR1 MNHNS, CDR2 SASEGT. The chain's CDR3 is CASSEAGQGPYNEQFF. The DNA for the CDR3 is TGTGCCAGCAGTGAAGCAGGTCAGGGGCCCTACAATGAGCAGTTCTTC.

The V call is TRBV3-1, the J call TRBJ1-6; TRBD1 aligns across 8 bases. Germline CDR1 and CDR2: LGHDT and YNNKEL (reference sequence). This CDR3 contains 14 residues. After removal of 0 bases from V and 11 bases from J, the junction contained 3 bases not matched to a gene. DNA for the CDR3: TGTGCCAGCAGCCAAGAGGACAGGGAGGCACCCCTCCACTTT. Translation: CASSQEDREAPLHF. The complete variable domain, with remaining parts taken from reference TRBV3-1 and TRBJ1-6, reads DTAVSQTPKYLVTQMGNDKSIKCEQNLGHDTMYWYKQDSKKFLKIMFSYNNKELIINETVPNRFSPKSPDKAHLNLHINSLELGDSAVYFCASSQEDREAPLHFGNGTRLTVT.

The chain joins TRBV4-2 to TRBJ2-5; 9 positions agree with TRBD2. The trim removed 1 base at V and 1 base at J, leaving 4 bases unmatched. The CDR3 is made up of 16 amino acids. The germline gives CDR1 LGHNA, CDR2 YNFKEQ. CDR3 amino acids: CASSQAAGGPQETQYF. In nucleotides, the CDR3 is TGTGCCAGCAGCCAAGCAGCGGGAGGCCCCCAAGAGACCCAGTACTTC.

This chain connects TRBV14 to TRBJ2-7; TRBD2 agrees at 13 bases. The CDR3 runs to 15 residues. The V gene end was trimmed by 4 bases and the J gene end by 5 bases; junction bases not matched to a gene: 5. CDR1 is SGHDN, CDR2 FVKESK, per germline. In DNA, the CDR3 is TGTGCCAGCAGCCGAGGGACTAGCGGGATCAACGAGCAGTACTTC. It translates to CASSRGTSGINEQYF.

This clonotype was seen at least ten times. The chain combines TRBV5-5 with TRBJ2-6; TRBD2 aligns across 12 bases. Trimming took 0 bases from V and 0 from J; bases not matched to a gene: 4. The CDR3 covers 19 residues. Germline-derived CDR1 and CDR2 are SGHKS and YYEKEE (reference sequence). This chain's CDR3 is CASSLAPSGRASGANVLTF. The CDR3 DNA reads as TGTGCCAGCAGCTTGGCCCCTAGCGGGAGGGCCTCTGGGGCCAACGTCCTGACTTTC.

The CDR3 coding sequence is TGTGCCAGTAGTCGAAGGGCGGCTAGCGGGAGCGACACCGGGGAGCTGTTTTTT. Its protein is CASSRRAASGSDTGELFF. V is TRBV19 and J is TRBJ2-2, with 10 nucleotides matching TRBD2. V gave up 5 bases and J gave up 3 bases; unmatched junction bases: 12. This CDR3 has 18 residues. Per the germline V gene, CDR1 is LNHDA and CDR2 is SQIVND (reference sequence). Drawing the rest from reference TRBV19 and TRBJ2-2, the complete variable domain is DGGITQSPKYLFRKEGQNVTLSCEQNLNHDAMYWYRQDPGQGLRLIYYSQIVNDFQKGDIAEGYSVSREKKESFPLTVTSAQKNPTAFYLCASSRRAASGSDTGELFFGEGSRLTVL.

The V call is TRBV12-3 or TRBV12-4, the J call TRBJ2-7, with 10 bases aligning to TRBD2. The CDR3 consists of 15 residues. J was trimmed by 2 bases and V by 6 bases; bases with no gene match: 7. The CDR3 DNA sequence: TGTGCCAGCAGACAGAGCGGGGGGGGGGCCTACGAGCAGTACTTC. Its translation is CASRQSGGGAYEQYF.

V is TRBV20-1 and J is TRBJ2-5; TRBD2 matches at 8 bases. The germline V gene encodes CDR1 DFQATT and CDR2 SNEGSKA (reference sequence). This CDR3 is 15 amino acids long. V shed 6 bases, J shed 5 bases, and the junction held 14 bases outside the gene matches. The CDR3 region is CSAQGTAGEGETQYF. The CDR3 nucleotides are TGCAGTGCCCAGGGAACAGCGGGAGAGGGGGAGACCCAGTACTTC.

The chain recombines TRBV4-2 with TRBJ1-2; D not certain. Looked up from germline, CDR1 is LGHNA and CDR2 is YNFKEQ. V was pared by 3 bases and J by 0 bases, with 8 bases between. This CDR3 region has 14 residues. Written as DNA, the CDR3 is TGTGCCAGCAGCCAGTGGGAAGCTAACTATGGCTACACCTTC. Translation: CASSQWEANYGYTF.

The chain employs TRBV28 and TRBJ2-3; D gene ambiguous. There are 10 residues in the CDR3. The ends were cut back, 5 bases at V and 10 bases at J, with 7 bases in the middle. The V gene's germline CDR1 is MDHEN and CDR2 SYDVKM. The CDR3 DNA follows: TGTGCCAGCAGTCGTAGGGCGCAGTATTTT. Translating it yields CASSRRAQYF.

The chain uses TRBV20-1 and TRBJ2-7; a possible D gene is TRBD2 (5 bases). In germline, CDR1 is DFQATT, CDR2 SNEGSKA (reference sequence). Trimming removed 0 bases from V and 0 bases from J, with 9 bases in between. The CDR3 runs to 14 residues. The CDR3, as DNA: TGCAGTGCTAGAGATTCGGGAAGCTCCTACGAGCAGTACTTC. This codes for CSARDSGSSYEQYF.

The CDR3 protein is CASSSASGNTDTQYF. Written as DNA, the CDR3 is TGTGCCAGCAGTTCGGCTAGCGGGAATACAGATACGCAGTATTTT. V is TRBV28 and J is TRBJ2-3, with 9 bases matching TRBD2. The CDR3 has 15 amino acids. Trimming took 4 bases from V and 3 from J; bases not matched to a gene: 5. CDR1 and CDR2 (germline): MDHEN, SYDVKM.

This clonotype was counted ten times or more. The rearrangement joins TRBV11-2 to TRBJ2-7; no clear D. Looked up from germline, CDR1 is SGHAT and CDR2 is FQNNGV. This CDR3 contains 13 residues. Trimming removed 1 base at V and 6 bases at J, with 10 bases between. CDR3 in DNA: TGTGCCAGCAGCTTAGGGCAGGTCGGCGAGCAGTACTTC. It specifies CASSLGQVGEQYF.

At least ten counts were recorded for this clonotype. The V and J genes are TRBV4-3 and TRBJ2-7; no clear D gene. Germline lookup yields CDR1 LGHNA and CDR2 YSLEER. The CDR3 runs to 14 residues. The V and J ends lost 0 bases and 3 bases respectively, with 9 bases between them. DNA of the CDR3: TGCGCCAGCAGCCAAGACGTCACATACTACGAGCAGTACTTC. Residues: CASSQDVTYYEQYF.

This clonotype has just a few counts. The CDR3 protein is CSGKLGLAGWSTSAPQYF. CDR3 nucleotide sequence: TGCAGCGGTAAATTGGGACTAGCGGGATGGTCCACCTCAGCCCCGCAGTATTTT. The genes are TRBV29-1 and TRBJ2-3, with 13 bases that match TRBD2. The CDR3 is 18 residues long. Germline V gene sequence: CDR1 SQVTM, CDR2 ANQGSEA. J was trimmed by 10 bases and V by 7 bases; bases with no gene match: 23.